The following is a TCR beta chain sequence with its context. This specimen includes other DNA sequences encoding the same CDR3. The data derive from a study of T cells in localized non-small cell lung cancer. Sequenced by immunoSEQ multiplex PCR; TCRdb stores in-frame clones only, minus some. The sample holds around 90,000 clones, roughly 80% seen once. There are 14 residues in the CDR3. The germline V gene encodes CDR1 SGDLS and CDR2 YYNGEE. V dropped 2 bases and J dropped 7; count of bases not matched to a gene: 6. The receptor was derived from a man between 40 and 70 years old with stage II squamous cell lung carcinoma. The chain joins TRBV9 to TRBJ2-1, with 7 bases identical to TRBD2. The specimen comprised PBMCs, sampled before any cancer treatment. The CDR3 DNA is TGTGCCAGCAGCGTCTCTAGCGGAAAAAATGAGCAGTTCTTC. It is translated as CASSVSSGKNEQFF.